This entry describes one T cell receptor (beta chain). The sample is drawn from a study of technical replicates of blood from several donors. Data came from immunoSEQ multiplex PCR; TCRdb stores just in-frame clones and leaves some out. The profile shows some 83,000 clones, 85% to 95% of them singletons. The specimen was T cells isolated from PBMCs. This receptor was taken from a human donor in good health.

CDR3 coding DNA: TGTGCCAGCAGCTACCTAAGCGGGAACTCCTACGAGCAGTACTTC. This codes for CASSYLSGNSYEQYF. The V gene is TRBV7-2, the J gene TRBJ2-7, with 7 bases aligning to TRBD2. CDR1 SGHTA and CDR2 FQGNSA come from the germline V gene. The CDR3 has 15 amino acids. The J segment lost 0 bases and the V segment lost 4 bases, leaving 6 bases of the junction unmatched.